This T cell receptor (beta chain) was sequenced for a study of T cells in Graves' hyperthyroidism and ophthalmopathy. Trimming pared 6 bases from V and 3 bases from J, leaving 6 bases between. CDR1 is LNHDA, CDR2 SQIVND, per germline (reference sequence). The CDR3 totals 12 residues. Amplified TCR beta CDR3 regions came from RNA transcripts. First-round RT-PCR targeting the TCR CDR3 was performed with the HTBI primer set. TCRdb itself ran the multiplex PCR reads through MiXCR, one entry per CDR3 protein. This sample has about 300,000 distinct CDR3 sequences, with 13% found just once. Hyperthyroidism patients were newly diagnosed, had disease duration under 2 months, and were aged 18 to 65 years.

Specimen: blood. The rearrangement links TRBV19 to TRBJ2-1; D unclear. The receptor's source is a woman younger than 45 with Graves' hyperthyroidism that later progressed to Graves' ophthalmopathy. The CDR3 region has the DNA TGTGCCAGTAGAGACAACTACAATGAGCAGTTCTTC. Protein: CASRDNYNEQFF. Complete variable domain (other parts from reference TRBV19 and TRBJ2-1): DGGITQSPKYLFRKEGQNVTLSCEQNLNHDAMYWYRQDPGQGLRLIYYSQIVNDFQKGDIAEGYSVSREKKESFPLTVTSAQKNPTAFYLCASRDNYNEQFFGPGTRLTVL.